The 10 T cell receptor beta chains in this list originate from one sample, sequenced in a study of blood T cell repertoires in COVID-19. The table came from immunoSEQ multiplex PCR; TCRdb's copy has only in-frame clones and leaves some out. The table shows 75,000 to 90,000 clones, with about 80% occurring only once. The sequenced sample was peripheral blood. These receptors were taken from a woman between 40 and 55 years old with active or convalescent COVID-19.

Remarks on this clone: One end of the junction fails to match germline, which may point to a read error. V and J are TRBV12-3 or TRBV12-4 and TRBJ2-3; 10 positions agree with TRBD1. This CDR3 has 13 residues. CDR3 amino acids: CASSFRQGAAPLF. The CDR3 DNA reads TGTGCCAGCAGTTTCCGACAGGGGGCGGCTCCACTTTTT.

This clone is a singleton in its sample. This chain uses TRBV2 with TRBJ1-4; possible D gene TRBD1, 6 bases. CDR1 SNHLY and CDR2 FYNNEI come from the germline V gene. The CDR3 extends over 14 amino acids. V shed 4 bases and J shed 8 bases, with 14 bases lying between them. Here the CDR3 reads CASSVVGGYEKLFF. DNA for the CDR3: TGTGCCAGCAGTGTCGTAGGGGGATACGAAAAACTGTTTTTT.

This chain connects TRBV2 to TRBJ1-5, with 8 nucleotides matching TRBD1. The length of the CDR3 is 13 residues. The V segment lost 11 bases and the J segment 7 bases; nucleotides outside the gene matches: 10. Looked up from germline, CDR1 is SNHLY and CDR2 is FYNNEI. The CDR3 bases are TGTGCCGGCGGCAGGACAGGGCACCAGCCCCAGCATTTT. Translation: CAGGRTGHQPQHF.

This clone was observed a few times. The chain carries TRBV30 and TRBJ2-7; maybe TRBD2 (6 bases). The CDR3 loop spans 14 amino acids. Per germline, CDR1 GTSNPN and CDR2 SVGIG (reference sequence). V shed 4 bases and J shed 3 bases, with 16 bases lying between them. The CDR3 spells CAWIKRGSGYEQYF. In DNA, the CDR3 is TGTGCCTGGATCAAACGGGGGTCGGGCTACGAGCAGTACTTC.

The rearrangement joins TRBV7-2 to TRBJ2-7; 10 nucleotides align to TRBD1. The CDR3 consists of 15 residues. V shed 4 bases and J 7 bases; nucleotides not matched to a gene: 10. CDR1 and CDR2 from the germline V gene are SGHTA and FQGNSA. This CDR3 is CASSSLPGQGKEQYF. In DNA form, the CDR3 reads TGTGCCAGCAGCTCACTCCCGGGACAGGGGAAGGAGCAGTACTTC. The full variable domain, completed using reference TRBV7-2 and TRBJ2-7, is GAGVSQSPSNKVTEKGKDVELRCDPISGHTALYWYRQSLGQGLEFLIYFQGNSAPDKSGLPSDRFSAERTGGSVSTLTIQRTQQEDSAVYLCASSSLPGQGKEQYFGPGTRLTVT.

The chain joins TRBV3-1 (or the pseudogene TRBV3-2) to TRBJ1-6; D gene uncertain. Trimming stripped 4 bases from V and 7 bases from J, with 8 bases between. Germline CDR1 LGHDT, CDR2 YNNKEL (reference sequence). The CDR3 runs 13 residues. This chain's CDR3 is CASSPIENSPLHF. In nucleotides, the CDR3 is TGTGCCAGCAGCCCTATAGAGAATTCACCCCTCCACTTT.

Notes on this clone: Other DNA sequences in the same sample also yield this CDR3. This chain uses TRBV28 with TRBJ2-7; D is unresolved. V lost 5 bases and J 3 bases, leaving 5 bases between the germline ends. CDR3 length: 11 residues. Germline V CDR1 and CDR2: MDHEN, SYDVKM. In DNA, the CDR3 is TGTGCCAGCAGTCCAAACTACGAGCAGTACTTC. Translating it yields CASSPNYEQYF.

V gene TRBV19 combines with J gene TRBJ2-5; 8 positions agree with TRBD1. There are 13 residues in the CDR3. V lost 4 bases and J lost 4; bases outside the gene matches: 2. From germline, CDR1 is LNHDA and CDR2 SQIVND (reference sequence). The CDR3 coding sequence is TGTGCCAGTAGTACTCAGGGGGCAGAGACCCAGTACTTC. It encodes CASSTQGAETQYF.

V usage is TRBV7-9 and J usage is TRBJ1-4; D is possibly TRBD1 (6 bases). There are 19 residues in the CDR3. Germline CDR1 and CDR2: SEHNR and FQNEAQ (reference sequence). Trimming stripped 1 base from V and 0 bases from J, with 18 bases between. This CDR3 is CASSLVLFVDRSTNEKLFF. The CDR3, as DNA: TGTGCCAGCAGCTTAGTGCTCTTTGTGGACAGATCAACTAATGAAAAACTGTTTTTT.

This clone was detected only once. The chain carries TRBV5-4 and TRBJ2-3; 10 bases line up with TRBD1. Germline V gene data show CDR1 as SGHNT and CDR2 as YYREEE (reference sequence). The ends lost 3 bases at V and 5 bases at J; junction bases unmatched: 9. The length of the CDR3 is 16 residues. Here the CDR3 DNA reads TGTGCCAGCAGCTCCCGACAGGGGGCGATTGGAGATACGCAGTATTTT. Its protein is CASSSRQGAIGDTQYF.